These 28 T cell receptor beta chains originate from one sample sequenced in a study of lung T cells in sarcoidosis with Löfgren's syndrome. TCRdb reprocessed the reads with MiXCR, giving one entry per CDR3 protein. The data contain about 470 distinct CDR3 sequences, around a third of them seen just once; the ten biggest clones take up under 20%. Material: CD4+ T cells from bronchoalveolar lavage. These receptors were collected from a human donor with sarcoidosis (Löfgren's syndrome or another form), or a control subject (not recorded which).

Within the sample, this clonotype is medium-sized. V is TRBV9 and J is TRBJ1-1, with 8 nucleotides matching TRBD1. Trimming removed 4 bases from V and 5 bases from J; junction bases left unmatched: 7. CDR3 length equals 14 residues. Germline CDR1 is SGDLS and CDR2 is YYNGEE. In DNA form, the CDR3 reads TGTGCCAGCAGCTTTCAGGGGGCTGGTACTGAAGCTTTCTTT. This codes for CASSFQGAGTEAFF. Full variable domain (outside the CDR3, taken from reference TRBV9 and TRBJ1-1): DSGVTQTPKHLITATGQRVTLRCSPRSGDLSVYWYQQSLDQGLQFLIQYYNGEERAKGNILERFSAQQFPDLHSELNLSSLELGDSALYFCASSFQGAGTEAFFGQGTRLTVV.

Within the sample, this clonotype is medium-sized. The V gene is TRBV7-9, the J gene TRBJ2-3; 9 bases agree with TRBD1. The CDR3 totals 17 residues. V dropped 2 bases and J dropped 8; count of bases not matched to a gene: 14. Germline CDR1 reads SEHNR; CDR2 reads FQNEAQ (reference sequence). The CDR3 region is CASSLSLTGGTFGTQYF. The CDR3 DNA follows: TGTGCCAGCAGCTTAAGTCTGACAGGGGGTACCTTCGGTACGCAGTATTTT.

The chain combines TRBV13 with TRBJ1-1; TRBD1 is a possible D gene (6 bases). V lost 4 bases and J lost 6, with 15 bases in between. Germline-derived CDR1 and CDR2 are PRHDT and FYEKMQ (reference sequence). This CDR3 region has 14 residues. CDR3 protein: CASSSRGIGAEAFF. CDR3 DNA: TGTGCCAGCAGCTCCAGGGGAATCGGGGCTGAAGCTTTCTTT.

This rearrangement joins TRBV7-9 to TRBJ1-1; D may be TRBD1 (5 bases). V lost 1 base and J 4 bases, leaving 13 bases between the germline ends. CDR1 is SEHNR, CDR2 FQNEAQ, per germline (reference sequence). This CDR3 is 15 amino acids long. CDR3 bases: TGTGCCAGCAGCTTAGACTCAGGGTTATTCACTGAAGCTTTCTTT. Translated, it gives CASSLDSGLFTEAFF.

Sample share makes this clonotype large (0.1 to 1%). The chain has TRBV18 and TRBJ2-7, with 7 bases fitting TRBD2. The CDR3 is made up of 14 amino acids. J was trimmed by 2 bases and V by 5 bases; bases with no gene match: 6. Germline CDR1 is KGHSH and CDR2 is LQKENI. CDR3 region: CASSAGAPTYEQYF. Written as DNA, the CDR3 is TGTGCCAGCTCAGCGGGAGCCCCGACCTACGAGCAGTACTTC.

This clonotype qualifies as medium-sized. CDR3 DNA sequence: TGTGCCAGCAGCTTGGGGGACAGGGAGGAAGGCAATCAGCCCCAGCATTTT. This translates into CASSLGDREEGNQPQHF. The chain uses TRBV5-6 and TRBJ1-5; TRBD1 agrees at 9 bases. J gave up 2 bases and V 0 bases, and 6 bases lay outside the gene matches. Germline lookup yields CDR1 SGHDT and CDR2 YYEEEE. The CDR3 runs 17 residues.

The chain joins TRBV18 to TRBJ1-3, with no clear D. Between the trimmed V and J ends, which lost 6 bases and 3 bases, there was a span of 21 bases. The CDR3 totals 17 residues. Germline CDR1 reads KGHSH; CDR2 reads LQKENI. In nucleotides, the CDR3 is TGTGCCAGCTCCGTTTCGGGAAGGGAACCCTTTGGAAACACCATATATTTT. As protein: CASSVSGREPFGNTIYF.

This clonotype counts as medium-sized (0.01 to 0.1%). CDR3 sequence: CSVVEGANTGELFF. As DNA, the CDR3 is TGCAGCGTTGTTGAGGGGGCGAACACCGGGGAGCTGTTTTTT. The chain employs TRBV29-1 and TRBJ2-2, with D possibly TRBD1 on 6 matching bases. Trimming took off 4 bases at V and 0 bases at J, with 9 bases between the two ends. The CDR3 spans 14 residues. The V gene's germline CDR1 is SQVTM and CDR2 ANQGSEA.

This clonotype is large by share. The rearrangement links TRBV2 to TRBJ1-1; D remains unclear. The CDR3 extends over 12 amino acids. CDR1 and CDR2 (germline): SNHLY, FYNNEI. V gave up 2 bases and J gave up 11 bases, with 12 bases separating them. The CDR3 protein is CASSETPMSAFF. The CDR3 region has the DNA TGTGCCAGCAGTGAAACCCCAATGTCGGCTTTCTTT.

This clonotype is labeled large (0.1 to 1%). This sequence joins TRBV19 and TRBJ2-5; weak D call: TRBD2 (6 bases). CDR3 length: 14 residues. V lost 5 bases, J lost 2 bases, and 12 bases lay in between. Looked up from germline, CDR1 is LNHDA and CDR2 is SQIVND (reference sequence). CDR3 in DNA: TGTGCCAGTAGTGGATCCGGGACTCAAGAGACCCAGTACTTC. It specifies CASSGSGTQETQYF.

In this sample, this clonotype is large. V gene TRBV28 combines with J gene TRBJ2-7; the D is unclear. Trimming shortened V by 6 bases and J by 2 bases, and 14 bases separated the two germline ends. The CDR3 sequence is 14 residues long. In germline, CDR1 is MDHEN, CDR2 SYDVKM. This chain's CDR3 is CASSPAGPTYEQYF. The CDR3 coding sequence is TGTGCCAGCAGCCCCGCCGGGCCAACCTACGAGCAGTACTTC.

As to this clonotype: This could be a read error, since a much larger clone is one nucleotide away. V is TRBV19 and J is TRBJ2-5, with D perhaps matching TRBD2 (5 bases). Per germline, CDR1 LNHDA and CDR2 SQIVND (reference sequence). The CDR3 runs to 14 residues. The CDR3 spells CTSSGSGIQETQYF. The CDR3 DNA follows: TGTACCAGTAGTGGATCCGGGATTCAAGAGACCCAGTACTTC. Drawing the rest from reference TRBV19 and TRBJ2-5, the complete variable domain is DGGITQSPKYLFRKEGQNVTLSCEQNLNHDAMYWYRQDPGQGLRLIYYSQIVNDFQKGDIAEGYSVSREKKESFPLTVTSAQKNPTAFYLCTSSGSGIQETQYFGPGTRLLVL.

By share of the sample, this clonotype is large. The genes are TRBV18 and TRBJ1-1; the match to TRBD1 covers 7 bases. The trim removed 6 bases at V and 0 bases at J, leaving 4 bases unmatched. The CDR3 has 14 amino acids. The germline V gene encodes CDR1 KGHSH and CDR2 LQKENI. This CDR3 reads CASSMDRLNTEAFF. The CDR3 DNA follows: TGTGCCAGCTCTATGGACAGGTTGAACACTGAAGCTTTCTTT.

Sample share makes this clonotype large. The chain uses TRBV3-1 and TRBJ2-7, with 11 nucleotides matching TRBD2. CDR3 size: 15 residues. Losses at the gene ends were 4 bases for V and 4 bases for J; bases not matched to a gene: 6. Germline CDR1 LGHDT, CDR2 YNNKEL (reference sequence). DNA of the CDR3: TGTGCCAGCAGCCTTAGCGGGAGGGCCGGTTACGAGCAGTACTTC. This sequence encodes CASSLSGRAGYEQYF.

The chain joins TRBV20-1 to TRBJ2-3; D is undetermined. Trimming pared 0 bases from V and 2 bases from J, leaving 12 bases between. The CDR3 extends over 15 amino acids. Germline assignment: CDR1 DFQATT and CDR2 SNEGSKA (reference sequence). This CDR3 reads CSARDRAVNTDTQYF. The CDR3 DNA is TGCAGTGCTAGAGATCGGGCGGTTAACACAGATACGCAGTATTTT.

By frequency in the sample, this clonotype is large. The chain employs TRBV2 and TRBJ2-7; D gene uncertain. Germline V gene lookup returns CDR1 SNHLY and CDR2 FYNNEI. The CDR3 totals 14 residues. V was clipped by 7 bases and J by 3 bases, with 16 bases between them. The CDR3: CASKTALGRYEQYF. CDR3 sequence (DNA): TGTGCCAGCAAGACCGCCCTTGGACGCTACGAGCAGTACTTC.

This clonotype is large by share. The chain couples TRBV4-3 to TRBJ2-5; D unclear. Germline V gene data show CDR1 as LGHNA and CDR2 as YSLEER. This CDR3 has 14 amino acids. Trimming pared 0 bases from V and 0 bases from J, leaving 5 bases between. CDR3 sequence (DNA): TGCGCCAGCAGCCAAGATAGGTACCAAGAGACCCAGTACTTC. Its protein product is CASSQDRYQETQYF.

By share, this clonotype ranks as large. The J gene is TRBJ2-3, the V gene TRBV7-2, with 14 bases lining up with TRBD2. Germline V gene data show CDR1 as SGHTA and CDR2 as FQGNSA. This CDR3 has 17 amino acids. J lost 3 bases, V lost 5 bases, and 7 bases had no gene match. The CDR3 protein is CASSKGLAGAETDTQYF. Here the CDR3 DNA reads TGTGCCAGCAGCAAGGGACTAGCGGGAGCGGAAACAGATACGCAGTATTTT.

This clonotype is large (0.1 to 1%) in the sample. The chain couples TRBV20-1 to TRBJ1-1; 8 positions agree with TRBD1. The CDR3 is made up of 14 amino acids. Germline values: CDR1 DFQATT, CDR2 SNEGSKA (reference sequence). The V gene end was trimmed by 6 bases and the J gene end by 1 base; junction bases not matched to a gene: 7. The CDR3 nucleotides read TGCAGTGCGCCTAGAGGACAGGGGAACACTGAAGCTTTCTTT. This gives the protein CSAPRGQGNTEAFF.

Notes on this clonotype: A read error is likely, as this CDR3 ends without the conserved phenylalanine or tryptophan. The limits of the CDR3 on the DNA are not certain, so only TCRdb's listed CDR3 is given. The rearrangement uses TRBV20-1 and TRBJ1-1; the table's D call, TRBD1, was not checked against the DNA. Germline loops: CDR1 DFQATT, CDR2 SNEGSKA (reference sequence). Counting both end residues, the CDR3 totals 12 amino acids. This CDR3 reads CSAKGGGTEALS.

This clonotype has just one count. The junction departs from the called germline gene at one end, perhaps through a read error. The V and J genes are TRBV6-5 and TRBJ2-1; 7 bases are shared with TRBD2. CDR1 is MNHEY, CDR2 SVGAGI, per germline. This CDR3 region has 14 residues. CDR3 sequence: CAISYSGGYDERFF. In DNA, the CDR3 is TGTGCCATCAGTTACTCGGGAGGCTACGATGAGCGGTTCTTC.

Points on this clonotype: An end of the junction differs from the germline gene, which may be a read error. The chain combines TRBV20-1 with TRBJ2-7; D is unclear. The CDR3 extends over 11 amino acids. The germline gives CDR1 DFQATT, CDR2 SNEGSKA (reference sequence). The CDR3: CGASQSDGQYF. The CDR3 DNA reads TGCGGTGCTAGTCAATCGGACGGGCAGTACTTC.

A word on this clonotype: At one of its ends the junction is not consistent with the germline gene, which may arise from a read error. The V call is TRBV28, the J call TRBJ2-1; 7 bases match TRBD2. CDR3 length: 14 amino acids. The germline V gene has CDR1 MDHEN and CDR2 SYDVKM. CDR3 in amino acids: CASRAIGGYNEQFF. The CDR3 bases are TGCGCCAGCAGGGCTATCGGGGGGTACAATGAGCAGTTCTTC.

This clonotype is deemed large. The CDR3 loop is CASRRDRSSYEQYF. In DNA form, the CDR3 reads TGTGCCAGCAGGCGGGACAGGAGCTCCTACGAGCAGTACTTC. This chain links TRBV6-1 with TRBJ2-7, with 8 bases that match TRBD1. The germline V gene encodes CDR1 MNHNS and CDR2 SASEGT. This CDR3 region has 14 residues. With V trimmed by 6 bases and J by 0 bases, 4 bases remained unmatched.

Judged by abundance, this clonotype is large. The rearrangement links TRBV20-1 to TRBJ1-1; D not resolved. The CDR3 is 12 residues long. Germline CDR1 reads DFQATT; CDR2 reads SNEGSKA (reference sequence). V gave up 4 bases and J gave up 3 bases, with 9 bases separating them. The CDR3 protein is CSATGRDTEAFF. The CDR3 coding sequence is TGCAGTGCTACCGGGAGAGACACTGAAGCTTTCTTT.

This clonotype ranks as medium-sized. The chain employs TRBV30 and TRBJ2-3, with D unresolved. The V end lost 3 bases, the J end lost 1 base, and 8 bases lay between the germline ends. The CDR3 totals 13 residues. Germline CDR1 and CDR2: GTSNPN and SVGIG (reference sequence). CDR3 region: CAWSGLRTDTQYF. The DNA of the CDR3 is TGTGCCTGGAGCGGGCTACGCACAGATACGCAGTATTTT.

This clonotype was seen only once. The junction and the germline gene differ at one end; a read error may be behind it. The V and J genes are TRBV28 and TRBJ2-3, with D maybe TRBD2 (6 bases). Germline V gene sequence: CDR1 MDHEN, CDR2 SYDVKM. The CDR3 covers 14 residues. The CDR3 nucleotides read TGTGCCAGCAGTTTCGGGGGAAACCCAGATGCGCAGTACTTT. This sequence encodes CASSFGGNPDAQYF.

By sample fraction, this clonotype is medium-sized. The chain joins TRBV20-1 to TRBJ2-7; 8 nucleotides agree with TRBD1. The CDR3 length is 14 residues. Germline V gene lookup returns CDR1 DFQATT and CDR2 SNEGSKA (reference sequence). The V gene end was trimmed by 0 bases and the J gene end by 5 bases; junction bases not matched to a gene: 6. DNA for the CDR3: TGCAGTGCTAGAGAAGACAGGGGTACCAACGAGCAGTACGTC. The encoded protein is CSAREDRGTNEQYV.